Shown below are 19 T cell receptor beta chains from a single sample sequenced in a study of T cell changes during pregnancy in multiple sclerosis. Sequenced by immunoSEQ multiplex PCR; TCRdb stores in-frame clones only, minus some. The sample records 40,000 or so clones, about nine tenths being singletons. Sequenced material: CD4+ T cells from peripheral blood mononuclear cells, taken in the third trimester of pregnancy. Receptors originate from a female donor with multiple sclerosis, enrolled in a pregnancy study.

The chain couples TRBV5-1 to TRBJ2-7; 8 bases are a match to TRBD1. Germline lookup yields CDR1 SGHRS and CDR2 YFSETQ. The J segment lost 0 bases and the V segment lost 4 bases, leaving 3 bases of the junction unmatched. The CDR3 is 14 residues long. The CDR3 sequence: CASSPGGNSYEQYF. In DNA, the CDR3 is TGCGCCAGCAGCCCAGGGGGCAACTCCTACGAGCAGTACTTC.

V gene TRBV15 combines with J gene TRBJ2-1, with TRBD2 identical over 15 bases. This CDR3 comprises 17 residues. CDR1 is LNHNV and CDR2 is YYDKDF in the germline V gene (reference sequence). Trimming took 1 base from V and 7 from J; bases not matched to a gene: 5. CDR3 in amino acids: CATSRGGGTSGRNEQFF. CDR3 DNA: TGTGCCACCAGCAGAGGGGGTGGGACTAGCGGGAGGAATGAGCAGTTCTTC.

V is TRBV19 and J is TRBJ1-5; a possible D gene is TRBD1 (6 bases). The germline V and J ends were trimmed by 6 bases and 0 bases, with 18 bases remaining between them. Germline V lookup: CDR1 LNHDA, CDR2 SQIVND (reference sequence). This CDR3 has 17 residues. The CDR3 spells CASSSQTGRYSNQPQHF. The CDR3 region has the DNA TGTGCCAGTAGCTCACAGACAGGACGTTATAGCAATCAGCCCCAGCATTTT.

This chain connects TRBV6-5 to TRBJ1-6; D gene uncertain. Germline V gene sequence: CDR1 MNHEY, CDR2 SVGAGI. This CDR3 spans 15 amino acids. With 5 bases removed from V and 7 bases from J, the gap between germline ends came to 15 bases. The CDR3 region is CASSPGERRNSPLHF. CDR3 bases: TGTGCCAGCAGTCCCGGGGAGAGGAGGAATTCACCCCTCCACTTT.

This chain links TRBV28 with TRBJ2-1; D ambiguous. V was pared by 6 bases and J by 7 bases, with 19 bases between. The V gene's germline CDR1 is MDHEN and CDR2 SYDVKM. CDR3 size: 15 residues. The CDR3 is CASSPRPGKNNEQFF. CDR3 nucleotides: TGTGCCAGCAGCCCACGGCCGGGTAAGAATAATGAGCAGTTCTTC.

The rearrangement joins TRBV29-1 to TRBJ2-1; 7 bases fit TRBD2. The CDR3 extends over 14 amino acids. CDR1 is SQVTM, CDR2 ANQGSEA, per germline. V lost 8 bases to trimming and J lost 3 bases; unmatched junction nucleotides: 10. CDR3: CSSIVGGSYNEQFF. CDR3 DNA: TGCAGCTCCATAGTGGGCGGGAGCTACAATGAGCAGTTCTTC.

The chain carries TRBV4-2 and TRBJ2-1; maybe TRBD2 (6 bases). The CDR3 covers 16 residues. Germline V gene sequence: CDR1 LGHNA, CDR2 YNFKEQ. Between the trimmed V and J ends, which lost 8 bases and 6 bases, there was a span of 23 bases. The CDR3 loop reads CASSRRGDGYANEQFF. The CDR3 region has the DNA TGTGCCAGCTCCCGACGCGGGGACGGCTATGCCAATGAGCAGTTCTTC.

This rearrangement joins TRBV27 to TRBJ1-4; the match to TRBD1 covers 8 bases. Trimming removed 5 bases from V and 5 bases from J; junction bases left unmatched: 7. The V gene's germline CDR1 is MNHEY and CDR2 SMNVEV (reference sequence). This CDR3 comprises 15 residues. In DNA form, the CDR3 reads TGTGCCAGCAGTCCTCTGGACAGGGAAAATGAAAAACTGTTTTTT. Translation gives CASSPLDRENEKLFF.

The chain couples TRBV10-2 to TRBJ2-5, with 10 positions matching TRBD1. V lost 5 bases and J lost 4; bases outside the gene matches: 4. Looked up from germline, CDR1 is WSHSY and CDR2 is SAAADI. The CDR3 runs 14 residues. The DNA of the CDR3 is TGCGCCAGCAGTCGACAGGGGGCTAGAGAGACCCAGTACTTC. This gives the protein CASSRQGARETQYF.

The rearrangement joins TRBV19 to TRBJ1-2, with D tentatively TRBD1 (6 bases). The V and J ends lost 5 bases and 8 bases respectively, with 15 bases between them. The CDR3 contains 13 residues. Germline loops: CDR1 LNHDA, CDR2 SQIVND (reference sequence). CDR3 bases: TGTGCCAGTAGTCTACAGGGCCTGGGCGGCTACACCTTC. It yields the protein CASSLQGLGGYTF.

The genes are TRBV28 and TRBJ2-7; the D gene is possibly TRBD1 (6 bases). Germline V gene data show CDR1 as MDHEN and CDR2 as SYDVKM. This CDR3 is built from 14 residues. V lost 6 bases, J lost 4 bases, and 16 bases lay in between. CDR3 bases: TGTGCCAGCAGCCAGCCGAGGACAGCTTACGAGCAGTACTTC. It codes for CASSQPRTAYEQYF.

The chain links TRBV29-1 to TRBJ2-1, with D possibly TRBD1 on 5 matching bases. The germline V and J ends were trimmed by 4 bases and 3 bases, with 10 bases remaining between them. This CDR3 contains 13 residues. The V gene's germline CDR1 is SQVTM and CDR2 ANQGSEA. DNA of the CDR3: TGCAGCGTTGGACCAGGGAACTACAATGAGCAGTTCTTC. Residues: CSVGPGNYNEQFF.

The rearrangement uses TRBV19 and TRBJ2-5; 8 bases map to TRBD1. The CDR3 runs 14 residues. V lost 6 bases to trimming and J lost 4 bases; unmatched junction nucleotides: 7. Germline V gene lookup returns CDR1 LNHDA and CDR2 SQIVND (reference sequence). The CDR3 DNA is TGTGCCAGTAGGGACAGGGTGGAGATAGAGACCCAGTACTTC. This translates into CASRDRVEIETQYF. Full variable domain (outside the CDR3, taken from reference TRBV19 and TRBJ2-5): DGGITQSPKYLFRKEGQNVTLSCEQNLNHDAMYWYRQDPGQGLRLIYYSQIVNDFQKGDIAEGYSVSREKKESFPLTVTSAQKNPTAFYLCASRDRVEIETQYFGPGTRLLVL.

J is TRBJ2-6 and V is TRBV6-5; D not resolved. This CDR3 has 14 amino acids. Trimming took 6 bases from V and 8 from J, leaving 14 bases between them. Germline V gene sequence: CDR1 MNHEY, CDR2 SVGAGI. CDR3 nucleotide sequence: TGTGCCAGCAGCCACCATAAAACTTCCAACGTCCTGACTTTC. The encoded protein is CASSHHKTSNVLTF.

This clone occurred once. The chain is built from TRBV5-5 and TRBJ1-3; D is unresolved. This CDR3 spans 15 amino acids. Germline V gene sequence: CDR1 SGHKS, CDR2 YYEKEE (reference sequence). V was cut by 3 bases and J by 2 bases, with 12 bases left in between. CDR3 DNA sequence: TGTGCCAGCAGCTCGACGGGAGTGGCTGGAAACACCATATATTTT. Translating gives CASSSTGVAGNTIYF.

The chain employs TRBV4-2 and TRBJ2-5; 14 bases line up with TRBD2. The CDR3 spans 15 residues. V shed 3 bases and J 3 bases; nucleotides not matched to a gene: 0. From germline, CDR1 is LGHNA and CDR2 YNFKEQ. CDR3 sequence (DNA): TGTGCCAGCAGCCAGGGACTAGCGGGGGAAGAGACCCAGTACTTC. Protein sequence: CASSQGLAGEETQYF.

This sequence joins TRBV4-1 and TRBJ2-5, with 9 bases identical to TRBD2. Near its end, the DNA agrees better with TRBJ2-7, so the J call may be wrong. Looked up from germline, CDR1 is MGHRA and CDR2 is YSYEKL. The CDR3 extends over 17 amino acids. The CDR3 loop reads CASSQGRTSASSYEQYF. In DNA, the CDR3 is TGCGCCAGCAGCCAGGGGAGGACTAGCGCAAGCTCCTACGAGCAGTACTTC.

The table lists this clone with a few counts. The genes are TRBV6-1 and TRBJ2-1; 10 nucleotides match TRBD2. The V gene end was trimmed by 5 bases and the J gene end by 4 bases; junction bases not matched to a gene: 5. The length of the CDR3 is 15 residues. In germline, CDR1 is MNHNS, CDR2 SASEGT. CDR3 in amino acids: CASSKRTSGYNEQFF. Here the CDR3 DNA reads TGTGCCAGCAGTAAGAGGACTAGCGGATACAATGAGCAGTTCTTC.

This chain joins TRBV29-1 and TRBJ2-1; 9 nucleotides line up with TRBD1. This CDR3 has 13 residues. The germline gives CDR1 SQVTM, CDR2 ANQGSEA. Trimming removed 4 bases from V and 3 bases from J; junction bases left unmatched: 1. The CDR3, as DNA: TGCAGCGTTGGACAGGGGGACTACAATGAGCAGTTCTTC. Its translation is CSVGQGDYNEQFF.